This paragraph covers one T cell receptor beta chain sequence. The CDR3 runs 14 residues. Germline V gene data show CDR1 as LGHNA and CDR2 as YSLEER. V was cut by 0 bases and J by 7 bases, with 9 bases left in between. The data stem from a study of T cell responses to AZD1222 COVID-19 vaccine. Here immunoSEQ multiplex PCR was the method, and the copy in TCRdb shows in-frame clones only, minus some. The sample has about 110,000 clones, about 90% seen once. Source: peripheral blood, taken 28 days after the second AZD1222 dose. The receptor's source is an adult who received the AZD1222 COVID-19 vaccine. The chain joins TRBV4-3 to TRBJ2-2; tentatively, D is TRBD1 (6 bases). CDR3 protein: CASSQETGFGELFF. The DNA for the CDR3 is TGCGCCAGCAGCCAAGAGACAGGCTTCGGGGAGCTGTTTTTT.